This T cell receptor (beta chain) was profiled in a study of spatial heterogeneity in lung cancer (dated by TCRdb to the late 2010s). Notes on the research overall: More beta-chain than alpha-chain transcripts were consistently detected, likely reflecting higher beta-chain transcript abundance. In tumor regions, TCR transcript counts showed a strong correlation with a T cell transcriptional module score derived from matched bulk RNA-seq. Both alpha and beta chains were TCR-sequenced in samples taken at surgery, namely 220 tumor regions, approximately 66 matched nontumor lung samples and approximately 58 PBMC samples. TCR alpha and beta repertoires were quantitatively compared across multiple tumor regions, matched nontumor lung and blood in non-small cell lung cancer. Nonsynonymous mutation counts, determined by whole-exome sequencing of tumor tissue, were related to features of the TCR repertoire. In the raw uncorrected reads, each unique combination of TCR and UMI appeared on average more than ten times.

Library preparation employed 5' RACE. The sequencing machine was a NextSeq 500. To allow correction of PCR and sequencing errors, the TCR library protocol tagged every TCR cDNA molecule with a unique molecular identifier. The original pipeline was this. Decombinator tools were used for TCR identification, UMI-based error correction and CDR3 extraction. Expanded TCRs were defined as those above a frequency of 2 per 1,000, corresponding to the top 1% of the tumor frequency distribution. Expanded tumor TCRs were classed as regional if statistically deemed absent (corrected P<0.05) from at least one tumor region, otherwise ubiquitous. Renyi diversity was computed with the R vegan package after each repertoire had been subsampled 100 times to 5,000 TCRs. CDR3 similarity networks were built from amino acid triplet string-kernel similarity, with CDR3s being connected when pairwise similarity was above 0.82. TCRdb reprocessing: public reads trimmed at Q25 with fastp, clones called with MiXCR, in-frame beta chains kept. Each entry merges the rows of one CDR3 protein and shows their most common DNA and genes. The V and J calls and clone size are TCRdb's, not the authors'. Within this sample are some 2,200 distinct CDR3 sequences, with roughly 9.7% of them counted one time only. The ten biggest clones cover around 12% of the sample.

The time point label of this sample denotes: sample taken at primary tumor resection. The donors were 72 patients from the lung TRACERx cohort who had early-stage, untreated non-small cell lung cancer. TCR sequencing used whole RNA extracted from tumor and nontumor lung tissue, or from cryopreserved PBMC samples, without cell sorting. Only patients for whom sufficient RNA was available from at least two tumor regions were selected for TCR sequencing. Before selection, tumor and adjacent nontumor lung specimens were reviewed by a lung pathologist. Within its sample, this clonotype is medium-sized (0.01 to 0.1%). Its antigen is unknown. Nothing much larger sits one base from this clone, and base qualities are not available. Study-wide conclusions, independent of this receptor: Estimated TCR-seq coverage of tumor T cells was only about 6.5% for alpha chains and about 14% for beta chains. Counts of ubiquitous and regional expanded TCRs were found to correlate with counts of ubiquitous and regional nonsynonymous mutations, respectively. The tumor nonsynonymous mutation count correlated with the number of expanded alpha and beta TCRs within the tumor. Confirming at a functional level the hypothesis that regional TCRs recognize regional mutations was considered to require additional single-cell paired TCR alpha and beta sequencing.

The source was lung tumor tissue, collected at surgery. The sequence was collected from a female donor with early-stage non-small cell lung cancer.

CDR3 region: CATSRGQGDPSEQYF. The DNA is as follows: TGTGCCACCAGCAGAGGACAGGGGGACCCCTCCGAGCAGTACTTC. The rearranged segments are TRBV15 and TRBJ2-7, and 9 bases in between align with TRBD1. V trim: 1 base; J trim: 6 bases; unmatched bases: 7. The CDR3 starts with the cysteine, ends with the phenylalanine, and has 15 residues. Only the CDR3 part of the read is kept: 45 bases, read in frame from the first base. The germline V gene (reference sequence) gives CDR1 as LNHNV and CDR2 as YYDKDF.